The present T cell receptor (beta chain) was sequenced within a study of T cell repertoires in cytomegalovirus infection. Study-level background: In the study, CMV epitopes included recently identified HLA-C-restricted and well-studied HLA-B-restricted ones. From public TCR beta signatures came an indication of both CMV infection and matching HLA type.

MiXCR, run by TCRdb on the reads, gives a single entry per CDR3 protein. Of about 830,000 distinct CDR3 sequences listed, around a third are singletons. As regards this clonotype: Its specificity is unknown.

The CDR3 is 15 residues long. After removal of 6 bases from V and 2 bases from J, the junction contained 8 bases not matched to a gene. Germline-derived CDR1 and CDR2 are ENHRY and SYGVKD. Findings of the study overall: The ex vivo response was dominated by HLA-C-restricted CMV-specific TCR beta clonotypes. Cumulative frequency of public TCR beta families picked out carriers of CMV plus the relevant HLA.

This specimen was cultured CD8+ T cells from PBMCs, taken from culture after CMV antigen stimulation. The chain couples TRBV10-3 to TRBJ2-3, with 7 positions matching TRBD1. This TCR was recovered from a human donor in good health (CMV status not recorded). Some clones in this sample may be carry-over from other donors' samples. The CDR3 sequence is CAIRTGISPTDTQYF. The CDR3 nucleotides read TGTGCCATCAGGACAGGGATCTCCCCCACAGATACGCAGTATTTT.